This T cell receptor (beta chain) stems from a study of control samples from healthy donors and cancer patients. CDR3 length: 14 amino acids. Germline trimming cut 3 bases from V and 5 bases from J; bases unmatched to any gene: 10. From germline, CDR1 is DFQATT and CDR2 SNEGSKA (reference sequence). Profiling relied on immunoSEQ multiplex PCR, and the TCRdb table lists in-frame clones only, not all of them. The sample consists of 350,000 to 450,000 clones, around 90% of them appearing once. This clone is a singleton in its sample. The J gene is TRBJ2-7, the V gene TRBV20-1, with TRBD2 matching over 7 bases. The origin of this receptor is a man in his forties with head and neck cancer. Sequenced material: PBMCs. The CDR3 is CSASPLREIHEQYF. For the CDR3, the DNA is TGCAGTGCTAGTCCCTTGCGGGAGATTCACGAGCAGTACTTC.